The clone carrying this T cell receptor (beta chain) turned up a few times. Antigen specificity is unknown. This sample was included in a study of cytomegalovirus exposure and HLA in healthy donors. Whole-study results and caveats: For most subjects, TCR beta sequences were reported to predict HLA-A and HLA-B alleles with accuracy. The authors excluded some V segments, including TRBV6-2 and TRBV6-3, as indistinguishable.

Both 60 Vbeta primers and 13 Jbeta primers went into the PCR. In the original analysis: Later analysis identified tens of millions of unique TCR beta chains, roughly 11 million shared. Produced via immunoSEQ multiplex PCR; TCRdb's table is partial and in-frame only. That table furnishes V, J and clone size, whereas the DNA furnished D and trimming. The sample carries around 130,000 clones, 84% recorded once. The CDR3 contains 16 residues. Trimming removed 0 bases from V and 5 bases from J; junction bases left unmatched: 5. Germline V CDR1 and CDR2: LGHNA, YNFKEQ. The chain has TRBV4-2 and TRBJ2-5, with 11 nucleotides matching TRBD2. The sequence derives from a man aged 45-60 years in good health and CMV-seronegative. The sequenced sample was PBMCs. The DNA for the CDR3 is TGTGCCAGCAGCCAAGATCTGGCTAGCGGGGGGGAGACCCAGTACTTC. Translated: CASSQDLASGGETQYF.